The 8 T cell receptor beta chains below were found in one sample sequenced in a study of OX40 agonist ivuxolimab in advanced cancers. Some clones are missing from TCRdb's copy, which holds only in-frame ones; the method was immunoSEQ multiplex PCR. The sample includes 17,000 or so clones, approximately 85% seen only once; the top ten take roughly 30%. Sample: CD4+ or CD8+ T cells sorted from blood, taken in a trial of the OX40 agonist ivuxolimab. The receptors here all came from an adult with an advanced solid tumor such as melanoma, head and neck, liver or kidney cancer.

The chain recombines TRBV9 with TRBJ2-7; unclear D gene. CDR1 is SGDLS and CDR2 is YYNGEE in the germline V gene. The CDR3 consists of 12 residues. V lost 4 bases and J 0 bases, leaving 5 bases between the germline ends. This CDR3 reads CASSPGSYEQYF. The CDR3 DNA reads TGTGCCAGCAGCCCGGGCTCCTACGAGCAGTACTTC.

V is TRBV5-8 and J is TRBJ1-1; no reliable D call. This CDR3 is 12 amino acids long. The V end lost 4 bases, the J end lost 6 bases, and 10 bases lay between the germline ends. The germline V gene encodes CDR1 SGHTS and CDR2 YDEGEE. CDR3 DNA sequence: TGTGCCAGCAGCCGGGCCCCCCCTGAAGCTTTCTTT. Translated: CASSRAPPEAFF.

The chain recombines TRBV10-3 with TRBJ1-6; TRBD1 agrees at 7 bases. The CDR3 sequence is 15 residues long. Germline loops: CDR1 ENHRY, CDR2 SYGVKD. V lost 0 bases, J lost 6 bases, and 2 bases stayed unmatched. As DNA, the CDR3 is TGTGCCATCAGTGAGTCGACAGGGTCTAATTCACCCCTCCACTTT. It encodes CAISESTGSNSPLHF.

V is TRBV19 and J is TRBJ1-2, with D maybe TRBD1 (5 bases). This CDR3 has 13 residues. The ends were cut back, 6 bases at V and 4 bases at J, with 12 bases in the middle. From germline, CDR1 is LNHDA and CDR2 SQIVND (reference sequence). The CDR3 spells CASSGDQGYGYTF. The CDR3 region has the DNA TGTGCCAGTAGCGGGGACCAGGGCTATGGCTACACCTTC.

The chain joins TRBV4-2 to TRBJ2-7, with a possible D match to TRBD2 (6 bases). V lost 2 bases, J lost 6 bases, and 17 bases lay in between. The germline V gene encodes CDR1 LGHNA and CDR2 YNFKEQ. The CDR3 covers 15 residues. Here the CDR3 reads CASSQSWTGVGEQYF. The DNA for the CDR3 is TGTGCCAGCAGCCAAAGCTGGACGGGAGTCGGCGAGCAGTACTTC.

The rearrangement uses TRBV4-1 and TRBJ2-1; 13 bases map to TRBD2. V dropped 2 bases and J dropped 8; count of bases not matched to a gene: 9. The CDR3 is 17 amino acids. Per germline, CDR1 MGHRA and CDR2 YSYEKL. The CDR3 region is CASSQLLGLAGAYEQFF. The DNA of the CDR3 is TGCGCCAGCAGCCAACTATTAGGACTAGCGGGAGCCTATGAGCAGTTCTTC.

This clone was found once. The genes are TRBV18 and TRBJ2-1; TRBD2 is a possible D gene (6 bases). Germline values: CDR1 KGHSH, CDR2 LQKENI. The CDR3 is 15 amino acids. V dropped 0 bases and J dropped 3 bases, with 9 bases sitting between them. The CDR3 reads CASSPPGLSYNEQFF. CDR3 coding DNA: TGTGCCAGCTCACCACCGGGACTCAGCTACAATGAGCAGTTCTTC. Drawing the rest from reference TRBV18 and TRBJ2-1, the complete variable domain is NAGVMQNPRHLVRRRGQEARLRCSPMKGHSHVYWYRQLPEEGLKFMVYLQKENIIDESGMPKERFSAEFPKEGPSILRIQQVVRGDSAAYFCASSPPGLSYNEQFFGPGTRLTVL.

The rearrangement uses TRBV4-2 and TRBJ2-7; tentative D call: TRBD2 (6 bases). The V gene's germline CDR1 is LGHNA and CDR2 YNFKEQ. Trimming left V 2 bases short and J 4 bases short, with 15 bases between. The length of the CDR3 is 15 residues. The CDR3 nucleotides are TGTGCCAGCAGCCAAATTTTAGCGGCAGAATACGAGCAGTACTTC. Amino acids: CASSQILAAEYEQYF.